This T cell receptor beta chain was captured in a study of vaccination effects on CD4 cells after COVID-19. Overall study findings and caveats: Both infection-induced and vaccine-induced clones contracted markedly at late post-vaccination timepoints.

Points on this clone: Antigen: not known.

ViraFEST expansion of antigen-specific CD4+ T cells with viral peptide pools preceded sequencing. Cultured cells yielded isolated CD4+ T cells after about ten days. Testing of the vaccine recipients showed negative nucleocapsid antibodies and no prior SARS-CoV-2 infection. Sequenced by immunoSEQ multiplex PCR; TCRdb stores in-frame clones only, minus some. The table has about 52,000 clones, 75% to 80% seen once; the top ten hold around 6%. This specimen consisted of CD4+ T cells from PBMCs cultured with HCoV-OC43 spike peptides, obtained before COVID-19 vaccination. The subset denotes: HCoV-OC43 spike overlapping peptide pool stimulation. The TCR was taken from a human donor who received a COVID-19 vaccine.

As DNA, the CDR3 is TGCGCCAGCAGCCAAGTTGAGGGGGTAAAGGAAAAACTGTTTTTT. Its protein is CASSQVEGVKEKLFF. This chain uses TRBV4-1 with TRBJ1-4; D perhaps matches TRBD1 (6 bases). V was clipped by 1 base and J by 8 bases, with 14 bases between them. The CDR3 is 15 amino acids. Looked up from germline, CDR1 is MGHRA and CDR2 is YSYEKL.